This TCR beta chain derives from a study of OX40 agonist ivuxolimab in advanced cancers. Study-level information: Patients were infused with ivuxolimab every 2 weeks at 0.01 to 10 mg/kg. Patients receiving dose escalation had hepatocellular carcinoma, melanoma, renal cell or head and neck cancer. Study results and caveats: At doses 0.1 to 3.0 mg/kg, CD4+ and CD8+ clones expanded.

Comment on this clone: Antigen unknown.

Sequenced by immunoSEQ multiplex PCR; TCRdb stores in-frame clones only, minus some. The sample lists nearly 110,000 clones, 90% occurring once. The CDR3 runs to 16 residues. The germline CDR1 and CDR2 sequences are SEHNR and FQNEAQ (reference sequence). Trimming took 1 base from V and 1 from J, leaving 13 bases between them. The cohort excluded patients with autoimmune disease history or systemic immunosuppression. This chain links TRBV7-9 with TRBJ1-1; D call uncertain. The receptor was isolated from an adult with an advanced solid tumor such as melanoma, head and neck, liver or kidney cancer. The specimen comprised CD4+ or CD8+ T cells sorted from blood, sampled in a trial of the OX40 agonist ivuxolimab. In nucleotides, the CDR3 is TGTGCCAGCAGCTTAGAGCCCCCCGAAGGGAACACTGAAGCTTTCTTT. Protein: CASSLEPPEGNTEAFF.